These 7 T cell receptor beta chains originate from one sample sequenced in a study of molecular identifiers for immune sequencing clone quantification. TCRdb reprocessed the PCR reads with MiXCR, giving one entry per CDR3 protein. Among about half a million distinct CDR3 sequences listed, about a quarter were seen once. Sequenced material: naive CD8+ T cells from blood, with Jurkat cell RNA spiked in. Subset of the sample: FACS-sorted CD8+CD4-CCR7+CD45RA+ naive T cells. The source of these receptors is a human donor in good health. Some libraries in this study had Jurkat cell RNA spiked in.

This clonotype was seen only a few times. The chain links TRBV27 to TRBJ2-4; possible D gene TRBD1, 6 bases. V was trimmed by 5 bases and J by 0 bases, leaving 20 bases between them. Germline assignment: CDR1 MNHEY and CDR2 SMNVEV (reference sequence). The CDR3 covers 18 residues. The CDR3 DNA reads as TGTGCCAGCAGTCCACCTCTACAGGGTGGTCTAGCCAAAAACATTCAGTACTTC. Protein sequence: CASSPPLQGGLAKNIQYF.

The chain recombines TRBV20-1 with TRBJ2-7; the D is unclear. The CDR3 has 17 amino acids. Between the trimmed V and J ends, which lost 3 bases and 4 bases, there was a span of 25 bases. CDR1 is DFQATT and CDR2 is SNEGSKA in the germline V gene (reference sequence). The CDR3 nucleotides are TGCAGTGCTAGGGTAGGGCTAGTTTCCCCCTCGGGTTACGAGCAGTACTTC. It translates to CSARVGLVSPSGYEQYF.

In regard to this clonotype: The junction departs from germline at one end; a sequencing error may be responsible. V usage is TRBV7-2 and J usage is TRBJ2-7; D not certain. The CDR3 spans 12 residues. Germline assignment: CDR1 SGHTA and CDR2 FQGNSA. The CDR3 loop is CASSPLIYAQYF. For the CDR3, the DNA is TGTGCCAGCAGCCCTCTTATCTACGCGCAGTACTTC.

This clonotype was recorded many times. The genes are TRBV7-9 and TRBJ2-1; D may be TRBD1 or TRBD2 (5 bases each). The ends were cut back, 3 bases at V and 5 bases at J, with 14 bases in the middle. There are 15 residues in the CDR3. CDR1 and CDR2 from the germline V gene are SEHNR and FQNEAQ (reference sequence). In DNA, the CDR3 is TGTGCCAGCAGCTTGGGACCGATTACCCACAATGAGCAGTTCTTC. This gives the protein CASSLGPITHNEQFF.

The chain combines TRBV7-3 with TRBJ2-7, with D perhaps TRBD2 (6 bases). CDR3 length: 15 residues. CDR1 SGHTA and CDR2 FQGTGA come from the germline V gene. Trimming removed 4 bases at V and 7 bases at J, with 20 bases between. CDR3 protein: CASSSYEVFGGEQYF. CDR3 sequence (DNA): TGTGCCAGCAGCTCGTACGAGGTCTTTGGGGGGGAGCAGTACTTC.

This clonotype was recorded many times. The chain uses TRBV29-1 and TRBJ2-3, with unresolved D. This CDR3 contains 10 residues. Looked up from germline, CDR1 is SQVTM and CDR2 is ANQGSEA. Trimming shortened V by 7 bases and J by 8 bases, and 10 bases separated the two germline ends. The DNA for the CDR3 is TGCAGCGCCAGATCCGGTACGCAGTATTTT. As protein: CSARSGTQYF.

The CDR3 DNA reads TGTGCCAGCAGTGAACCCCAGGGGGGAAACATTCAGTACTTC. It translates to CASSEPQGGNIQYF. The chain joins TRBV2 to TRBJ2-4; D perhaps matches TRBD1 (7 bases). CDR1 and CDR2 from the germline V gene are SNHLY and FYNNEI. The V end lost 2 bases, the J end lost 6 bases, and 11 bases lay between the germline ends. The CDR3 totals 14 residues.